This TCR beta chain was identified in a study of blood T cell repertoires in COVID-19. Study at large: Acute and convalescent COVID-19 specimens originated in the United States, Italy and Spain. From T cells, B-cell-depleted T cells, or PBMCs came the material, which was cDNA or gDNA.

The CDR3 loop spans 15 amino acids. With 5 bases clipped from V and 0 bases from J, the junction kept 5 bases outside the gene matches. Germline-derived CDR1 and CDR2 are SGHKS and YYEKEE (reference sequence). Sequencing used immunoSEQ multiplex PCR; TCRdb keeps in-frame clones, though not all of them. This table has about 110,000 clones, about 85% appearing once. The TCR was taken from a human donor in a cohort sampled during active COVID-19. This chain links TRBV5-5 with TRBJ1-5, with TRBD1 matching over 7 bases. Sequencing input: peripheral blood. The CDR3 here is CASRLEGASNQPQHF. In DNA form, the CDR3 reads TGTGCCAGCAGACTTGAGGGGGCTAGCAATCAGCCCCAGCATTTT.